These 2 T cell receptor beta chains were sequenced from one sample in a study of Graves' ophthalmopathy and Graves' hyperthyroidism (dated by TCRdb to 2016 to 2018). Sequencing used an Illumina HiSeq 2000. For repertoire sequencing, TCR beta CDR3 regions were amplified from RNA transcripts. A first-round RT-PCR used HTBI primers with the Qiagen OneStep RT-PCR kit, followed by a second-round multiplex PCR, size selection and purification. Clones were called with MiXCR by TCRdb after fastp trimmed the public reads at Q25, and only in-frame beta chains were retained. When rows share a CDR3 protein, they turn into one entry using the most common DNA and genes. This sample lists about 23,000 distinct CDR3 sequences; less than 50% were detected once. The ten largest clones take up under 8.5% of the sample. Material: peripheral blood. These receptors were taken from an adult woman with stable Graves' hyperthyroidism.

This clonotype has ten or more counts. This chain uses TRBV9 with TRBJ1-2; 7 bases are a match to TRBD1. CDR1 and CDR2 (germline): SGDLS, YYNGEE. V trimming: 2 bases; J trimming: 7 bases; junction bases outside the gene matches: 14. This CDR3 comprises 16 residues. The CDR3 sequence is CASSVGAGQPERGYTF. As DNA, the CDR3 is TGTGCCAGCAGCGTGGGGGCGGGACAGCCCGAACGTGGCTACACCTTC.

The J gene is TRBJ1-5, the V gene TRBV20-1; TRBD1 matches 8 bases. CDR3 length: 14 amino acids. V shed 0 bases, J shed 7 bases, and the junction held 5 bases outside the gene matches. CDR1 and CDR2 (germline): DFQATT, SNEGSKA (reference sequence). CDR3 nucleotide sequence: TGCAGTGCTAGAGAGAAGACAGGGGAGCAGCCCCAGCATTTT. This codes for CSAREKTGEQPQHF.